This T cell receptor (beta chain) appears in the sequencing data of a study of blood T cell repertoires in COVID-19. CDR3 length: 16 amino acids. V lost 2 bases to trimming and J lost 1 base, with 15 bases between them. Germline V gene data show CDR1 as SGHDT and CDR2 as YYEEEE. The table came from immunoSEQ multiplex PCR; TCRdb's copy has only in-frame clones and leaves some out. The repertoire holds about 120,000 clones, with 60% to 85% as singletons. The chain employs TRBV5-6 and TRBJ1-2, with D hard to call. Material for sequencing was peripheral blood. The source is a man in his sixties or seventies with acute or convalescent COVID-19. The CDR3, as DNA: TGTGCCAGCAGCTTATATTTCTGGGCCGATAACTATGGCTACACCTTC. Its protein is CASSLYFWADNYGYTF.